This T cell receptor (beta chain) was captured in a study of shared clonotypes between healthy human individuals. Study results and caveats: Estimated clonotype richness was generally higher in naive than memory subsets. Sampling covered blood only; tissue repertoires likely differ. Limitation of the genetic and exposure-history diversity represented came from the few donors.

For this clone: Its cognate antigen is unknown.

Assay execution proceeded at the deep level. Assay: immunoSEQ multiplex PCR; the TCRdb copy retains only in-frame clones and omits some. The table has over 2 million clones, 95% seen once. This CDR3 has 13 amino acids. The V gene lost 6 bases and the J gene lost 3 bases, with 12 bases spanning the gap. The germline CDR1 and CDR2 sequences are LNHDA and SQIVND (reference sequence). The receptor's source is a man aged 18 to 29 in good health. The genes are TRBV19 and TRBJ2-7; possibly TRBD1 for D (5 bases). Sequencing was carried out using naive CD4+ T cells sorted from blood. Subset here: CD45RA+ positively selected. The CDR3, as DNA: TGTGCCAGTAGCCAAGGGGTAGACTACGAGCAGTACTTC. Translated, it gives CASSQGVDYEQYF.